The next 18 T cell receptor beta chains were all read from a single sample in a study of cytomegalovirus exposure and HLA in healthy donors (dated by TCRdb to 2016 to 2017). The library was built by means of the immunoSEQ multiplex PCR assay. The multiplex PCR relied on a mix of 60 forward primers for TCR Vbeta segments and 13 reverse primers for TCR Jbeta segments. TCRdb obtained this table from immuneACCESS and retained in-frame rearrangements with V and J assigned. These tables miss some clones; where compared with another copy, unresolved V genes account for less than half of the shortfall, and the remainder is unexplained. The sample table holds 80,000 to 100,000 clones, of which under 80% were seen once. More than 20% of the sample belongs to the ten largest clones. The sequenced sample consisted of PBMCs. The receptor source for this set is a man under 40 in good health and CMV-seropositive.

The chain recombines TRBV9 with TRBJ1-1, with 9 nucleotides matching TRBD1. In germline, CDR1 is SGDLS, CDR2 YYNGEE. This CDR3 has 15 residues. With V trimmed by 5 bases and J by 1 base, 6 bases remained unmatched. CDR3 amino acids: CASSPSGQGNTEAFF. CDR3 DNA sequence: TGTGCCAGCAGTCCGTCGGGACAGGGGAACACTGAAGCTTTCTTT.

V is TRBV5-1 and J is TRBJ2-5; 14 bases agree with TRBD2. V trimming: 4 bases; J trimming: 4 bases; junction bases outside the gene matches: 6. This CDR3 has 16 residues. CDR1 and CDR2 (germline): SGHRS, YFSETQ. CDR3 region: CASSPGLAGDGETQYF. The DNA for the CDR3 is TGCGCCAGCAGCCCGGGACTAGCGGGGGATGGAGAGACCCAGTACTTC. Using reference TRBV5-1 and TRBJ2-5 for the parts outside the CDR3, the full variable domain is KAGVTQTPRYLIKTRGQQVTLSCSPISGHRSVSWYQQTPGQGLQFLFEYFSETQRNKGNFPGRFSGRQFSNSRSEMNVSTLELGDSALYLCASSPGLAGDGETQYFGPGTRLLVL.

The V call is TRBV5-6, the J call TRBJ1-1; 8 bases line up with TRBD1. Germline CDR1 and CDR2: SGHDT and YYEEEE. CDR3 size: 14 residues. V lost 4 bases and J lost 6; bases outside the gene matches: 8. In nucleotides, the CDR3 is TGTGCCAGCAGCCTCCGGGACAGGATCCCTGAAGCTTTCTTT. It is translated as CASSLRDRIPEAFF.

The chain links TRBV29-1 to TRBJ2-2; possibly TRBD2 for D (6 bases). This CDR3 region has 13 residues. Germline V gene data show CDR1 as SQVTM and CDR2 as ANQGSEA. Trimming stripped 1 base from V and 6 bases from J, with 9 bases between. In DNA, the CDR3 is TGCAGCGTTGAAGGCCCGGGGGCCGGGGAGCTGTTTTTT. Its protein product is CSVEGPGAGELFF.

The gene calls are TRBV5-1 and TRBJ2-2, with D perhaps TRBD1 (7 bases). Germline CDR1 and CDR2: SGHRS and YFSETQ. The CDR3 spans 16 residues. V lost 4 bases, J lost 1 base, and 14 bases lay in between. Here the CDR3 reads CASSARGDQNTGELFF. CDR3 in DNA: TGCGCCAGCAGCGCCAGGGGGGATCAGAACACCGGGGAGCTGTTTTTT.

The chain links TRBV5-6 to TRBJ1-5; weak D call: TRBD1 (5 bases). The germline V gene has CDR1 SGHDT and CDR2 YYEEEE. CDR3 size: 14 residues. Trimming cost V 2 bases and J 0 bases, with 6 bases left between them. CDR3 protein: CASSFGASNQPQHF. The DNA of the CDR3 is TGTGCCAGCAGCTTTGGGGCTAGCAATCAGCCCCAGCATTTT.

V gene TRBV4-1 combines with J gene TRBJ2-2; D gene uncertain. The length of the CDR3 is 15 residues. Trimming pared 1 base from V and 6 bases from J, leaving 12 bases between. Germline CDR1 reads MGHRA; CDR2 reads YSYEKL. CDR3 sequence reads: CASSQGQTSPGELFF. As DNA, the CDR3 is TGCGCCAGCAGCCAAGGGCAGACATCCCCCGGGGAGCTGTTTTTT.

This clone was seen just once. This sequence joins TRBV6-5 and TRBJ2-5; unclear D gene. The DNA end favors TRBJ2-7, so the J call may be wrong. There are 13 residues in the CDR3. CDR1 MNHEY and CDR2 SVGAGI come from the germline V gene. DNA for the CDR3: TGTGCCAGCAGCCCGGGTTACTCCTACGAGCAGTACTTC. Translated: CASSPGYSYEQYF.

The V gene is TRBV30, the J gene TRBJ1-3; tentative D call: TRBD1 (5 bases). Germline V lookup: CDR1 GTSNPN, CDR2 SVGIG (reference sequence). CDR3 size: 15 residues. V shed 3 bases and J shed 0 bases, with 12 bases lying between them. The CDR3, as DNA: TGTGCCTGGAGGGCGGGACCTAGCTCTGGAAACACCATATATTTT. It codes for CAWRAGPSSGNTIYF.

This sequence joins TRBV2 and TRBJ2-1, with 7 bases identical to TRBD2. CDR3 length: 17 amino acids. Germline-derived CDR1 and CDR2 are SNHLY and FYNNEI. V was pared by 3 bases and J by 7 bases, with 15 bases of the junction left unmatched. CDR3 region: CASSDPRDYPLGNEQFF. In DNA, the CDR3 is TGTGCCAGCAGTGATCCCCGGGACTACCCGCTTGGGAATGAGCAGTTCTTC.

The rearrangement uses TRBV6-6 and TRBJ1-1; D gene ambiguous. Trimming removed 2 bases from V and 4 bases from J, with 5 bases in between. Germline V gene sequence: CDR1 MNHNY, CDR2 SVGAGI (reference sequence). The CDR3 loop spans 12 amino acids. The CDR3 DNA reads TGTGCCAGCAGTTACGGGAGCACTGAAGCTTTCTTT. Its translation is CASSYGSTEAFF.

The rearrangement links TRBV29-1 to TRBJ2-7; D is perhaps TRBD1 (6 bases). V was pared by 4 bases and J by 2 bases, with 15 bases between. The CDR3 has 14 amino acids. Germline V gene sequence: CDR1 SQVTM, CDR2 ANQGSEA. This CDR3 is CSVGPAGVPYEQYF. CDR3 nucleotides: TGCAGCGTTGGGCCCGCAGGGGTCCCCTACGAGCAGTACTTC.

This clone has more than one count but fewer than ten. The chain uses TRBV6-6 and TRBJ1-1; 7 bases agree with TRBD1. V shed 10 bases, J shed 3 bases, and the junction held 11 bases outside the gene matches. This CDR3 has 14 residues. Germline CDR1 MNHNY, CDR2 SVGAGI (reference sequence). CDR3 DNA sequence: TGTGCCACCACAGGAGGGGGCGAGGACACTGAAGCTTTCTTT. It is translated as CATTGGGEDTEAFF.

This clone was counted only a few times. The chain is built from TRBV4-2 and TRBJ1-5; 7 bases are a match to TRBD1. The CDR3 runs to 14 residues. The V segment lost 0 bases and the J segment 4 bases; nucleotides outside the gene matches: 0. Germline CDR1 LGHNA, CDR2 YNFKEQ. This chain's CDR3 is CASSQETGNQPQHF. DNA for the CDR3: TGTGCCAGCAGCCAAGAGACAGGGAATCAGCCCCAGCATTTT.

This rearrangement joins TRBV28 to TRBJ2-7; 10 positions match TRBD1. Trimming removed 3 bases from V and 9 bases from J; junction bases left unmatched: 8. CDR3 length equals 14 residues. In germline, CDR1 is MDHEN, CDR2 SYDVKM. CDR3 coding DNA: TGTGCCAGCAGTTTTAGGGACAGGGGCGCCGGGCAGTACTTC. Encoded protein: CASSFRDRGAGQYF.

V is TRBV18 and J is TRBJ1-1; maybe TRBD1 (5 bases). V gave up 6 bases and J gave up 1 base, with 9 bases separating them. CDR1 and CDR2 from the germline V gene are KGHSH and LQKENI. CDR3 length: 13 residues. CDR3 protein: CASSETGNTEAFF. CDR3 sequence (DNA): TGTGCCAGCTCGGAAACAGGGAACACTGAAGCTTTCTTT.

The chain couples TRBV4-1 to TRBJ2-1; TRBD2 matches at 10 bases. The CDR3 runs to 16 residues. Germline CDR1 MGHRA, CDR2 YSYEKL. V lost 3 bases and J lost 7; bases outside the gene matches: 9. CDR3 region: CASSQPLAGVGNEQFF. CDR3 coding DNA: TGCGCCAGCAGCCAGCCCCTAGCGGGAGTAGGGAATGAGCAGTTCTTC.

The chain links TRBV19 to TRBJ2-1; a possible D gene is TRBD1 (5 bases). Trimming removed 3 bases at V and 4 bases at J, with 13 bases between. The CDR3 is made up of 15 amino acids. The V gene's germline CDR1 is LNHDA and CDR2 SQIVND (reference sequence). In DNA, the CDR3 is TGTGCCAGTAGTATCCCCTGGGGCAGTTACAATGAGCAGTTCTTC. Amino acid sequence: CASSIPWGSYNEQFF. Supplemented by reference TRBV19 and TRBJ2-1, the full variable domain reads DGGITQSPKYLFRKEGQNVTLSCEQNLNHDAMYWYRQDPGQGLRLIYYSQIVNDFQKGDIAEGYSVSREKKESFPLTVTSAQKNPTAFYLCASSIPWGSYNEQFFGPGTRLTVL.